The 5 T cell receptor beta chains given below trace back to one sample, sequenced in a study of blood T cell repertoires in COVID-19 (dated by TCRdb to 2020 to 2022). Library preparation was by the immunoSEQ multiplex PCR assay. Imported from immuneACCESS, the table was reduced by TCRdb to in-frame sequences with V and J called. These copies leave out some clones; in studies compared against another copy, an unresolved V gene accounts for under half, and the cause of the remainder is not known. The sample records approximately 70,000 clones, about 66% of which are singletons. The ten largest clonotypes hold about half of the sample. Sequenced input: PBMCs or T cells enriched from blood (not recorded which). These receptors were obtained from a woman aged 60 to 75 who had been exposed to COVID-19.

The V gene is TRBV2, the J gene TRBJ2-1; no clear D. Trimming left V 8 bases short and J 4 bases short, with 21 bases between. Germline V gene data show CDR1 as SNHLY and CDR2 as FYNNEI. This CDR3 spans 16 amino acids. The CDR3 DNA follows: TGTGCCAGCTCTTCAGAACCCCTCACCCCTTACAATGAGCAGTTCTTC. Translation: CASSSEPLTPYNEQFF.

The chain employs TRBV10-3 and TRBJ1-3; D is possibly TRBD1 (5 bases). The CDR3 totals 15 residues. Germline V lookup: CDR1 ENHRY, CDR2 SYGVKD. V was cut by 7 bases and J by 0 bases, with 13 bases left in between. In nucleotides, the CDR3 is TGTGCCATCAAAAAGGGACTGAGCTCTGGAAACACCATATATTTT. Encoded protein: CAIKKGLSSGNTIYF.

The genes are TRBV28 and TRBJ1-3, with D possibly matching TRBD1 (5 bases). The CDR3 sequence is 14 residues long. CDR1 and CDR2 (germline): MDHEN, SYDVKM. Trimming took 5 bases from V and 4 from J, leaving 12 bases between them. As DNA, the CDR3 is TGTGCCAGCAGTCTGGGGGGGAACGGAAACACCATATATTTT. Translating it yields CASSLGGNGNTIYF. Full variable domain (remainder filled in from reference TRBV28 and TRBJ1-3): DVKVTQSSRYLVKRTGEKVFLECVQDMDHENMFWYRQDPGLGLRLIYFSYDVKMKEKGDIPEGYSVSREKKERFSLILESASTNQTSMYLCASSLGGNGNTIYFGEGSWLTVV.

This clone was counted between two and nine times. The chain is built from TRBV19 and TRBJ2-2; 8 bases align to TRBD2. Germline V gene lookup returns CDR1 LNHDA and CDR2 SQIVND (reference sequence). CDR3 size: 16 residues. The V and J ends lost 3 bases and 7 bases, in that order; junction bases with no gene match: 10. The CDR3 sequence: CASSIGRVLAGGELFF. The CDR3 DNA reads as TGTGCCAGTAGTATTGGAAGGGTCCTAGCGGGCGGGGAGCTGTTTTTT. The entire variable domain, with the rest obtained from reference TRBV19 and TRBJ2-2, is as follows: DGGITQSPKYLFRKEGQNVTLSCEQNLNHDAMYWYRQDPGQGLRLIYYSQIVNDFQKGDIAEGYSVSREKKESFPLTVTSAQKNPTAFYLCASSIGRVLAGGELFFGEGSRLTVL.

This chain connects TRBV28 to TRBJ2-7; 8 bases are shared with TRBD2. The trim removed 8 bases at V and 3 bases at J, leaving 21 bases unmatched. The CDR3 length is 18 residues. Germline CDR1 MDHEN, CDR2 SYDVKM. CDR3 bases: TGTGCCAGCCTAGACCTTACCGTATCGGGACTAGGGAGCTACGAGCAGTACTTC. Residues: CASLDLTVSGLGSYEQYF.